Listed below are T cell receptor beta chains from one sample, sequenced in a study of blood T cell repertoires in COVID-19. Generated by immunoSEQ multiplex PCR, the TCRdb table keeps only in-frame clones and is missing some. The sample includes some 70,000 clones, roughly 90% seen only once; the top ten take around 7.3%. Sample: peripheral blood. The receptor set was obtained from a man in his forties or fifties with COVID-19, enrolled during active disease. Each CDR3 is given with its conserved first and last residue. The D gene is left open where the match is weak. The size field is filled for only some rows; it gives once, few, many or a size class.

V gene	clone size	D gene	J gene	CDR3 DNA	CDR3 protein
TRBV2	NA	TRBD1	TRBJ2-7	TGTGCCAGCGGGGTGACAGGGGGCAACGAGCAGTACTTC	CASGVTGGNEQYF
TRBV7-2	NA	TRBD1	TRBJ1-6	TGTGCCAGCAGGCTGCCGGGACAGGTTAATTCACCCCTCCACTTT	CASRLPGQVNSPLHF
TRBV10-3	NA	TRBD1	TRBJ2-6	TGTGCCATCAGCGAGGCAGGGGGTGCCCTGGGGGCCAACGTCCTGACTTTC	CAISEAGGALGANVLTF
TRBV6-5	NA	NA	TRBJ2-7	TGTGCCAGCAGCCAGGGAGGCACCTACGAGCAGTACTTC	CASSQGGTYEQYF
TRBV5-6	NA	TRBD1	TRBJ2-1	TGTGCCAGCAGCATATCCGGGACAGGGTGGAATGAGCAGTTCTTC	CASSISGTGWNEQFF
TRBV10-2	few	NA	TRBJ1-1	TGCGCCAGCAGTGAGTGGGGCCGAGGGAACACTGAAGCTTTCTTT	CASSEWGRGNTEAFF
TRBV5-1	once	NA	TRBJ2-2	TGCGCCAGCAGCTTGGAGTCGGTGAATGCCGGGGAGCTGTTTTTT	CASSLESVNAGELFF
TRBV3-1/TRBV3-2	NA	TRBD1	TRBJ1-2	TGTGCCAGCAGCCATGGACAGGGGACGATCTATGGCTACACCTTC	CASSHGQGTIYGYTF
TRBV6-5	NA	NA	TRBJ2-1	TGTGCCAGCAGTTCCCCCCGCGACAGCTACAATGAGCAGTTCTTC	CASSSPRDSYNEQFF
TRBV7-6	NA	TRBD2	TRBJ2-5	TGTGCCAGCAGCTCGGGGGGGGAGACCCAGTACTTC	CASSSGGETQYF
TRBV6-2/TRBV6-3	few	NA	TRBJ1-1	TGTGCCAGCAGTTCCCAGGGGACGAACACTGAAGCTTTCTTT	CASSSQGTNTEAFF
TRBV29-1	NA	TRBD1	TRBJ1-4	TGCAGCGCTCGCCGGGCGGGACAGGGGGATAAACTGTTTTTT	CSARRAGQGDKLFF
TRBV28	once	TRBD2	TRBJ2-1	TGTGCCAGCAGTTCCTTTGCGGGGGACTACAATGAGCAGTTCTTC	CASSSFAGDYNEQFF
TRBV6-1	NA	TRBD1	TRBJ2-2	TGTGCCAGCAGTGATGGGACAGGGGGGCCCGGGGAGCTGTTTTTT	CASSDGTGGPGELFF
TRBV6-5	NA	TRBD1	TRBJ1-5	TGTGCCAGCAGACGACAGGGGTATCAGCCCCAGCATTTT	CASRRQGYQPQHF
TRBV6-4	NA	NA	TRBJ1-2	TGTGCCACCTCAGGTAGGAGGCTTGGCTATGGCTACACCTTC	CATSGRRLGYGYTF
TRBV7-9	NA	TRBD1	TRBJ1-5	TGTGCCAGCAGCCGGACAGGGCCGGGCCAGCCCCAGCATTTT	CASSRTGPGQPQHF
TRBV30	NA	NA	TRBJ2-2	TGTGCCCGAGAAAGAACCGGGGAGCTGTTTTTT	CARERTGELFF
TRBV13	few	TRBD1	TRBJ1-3	TGTGCCAGCAGCCCGGGACAGGGGGTTGGAAACACCATATATTTT	CASSPGQGVGNTIYF
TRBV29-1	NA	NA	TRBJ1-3	TGCAGCGTTGCGGGGGGGGACACCATATATTTT	CSVAGGDTIYF
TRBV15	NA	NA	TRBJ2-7	TGTGCCACCAGCCCCGGAGGGGGGGGCTACGAGCAGTACTTC	CATSPGGGGYEQYF
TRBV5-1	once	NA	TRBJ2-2	TGCGCCAGCAGCCCGGCGGCGAACACCGGGGAGCTGTTTTTT	CASSPAANTGELFF
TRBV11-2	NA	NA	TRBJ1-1	TGTGCCAGCAGGCCGCTTTCGGGGGGCCACACTGAAGCTTTCTTT	CASRPLSGGHTEAFF
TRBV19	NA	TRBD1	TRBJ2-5	TGTGCCAGTAGTATAACGGCGGACAGGGGACAAGAGACCCAGTACTTC	CASSITADRGQETQYF
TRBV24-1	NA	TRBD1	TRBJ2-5	TGTGCCACCAGTGATCCCGGACAGGGAATGGAGACCCAGTACTTC	CATSDPGQGMETQYF
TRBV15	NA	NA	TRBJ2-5	TGTGCCACCAGCAGGGGACTGCCCCTTCAAGAGACCCAGTACTTC	CATSRGLPLQETQYF
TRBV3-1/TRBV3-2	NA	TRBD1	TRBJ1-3	TGTGCCAGCAGCCAAGGAGGGACAGGCTATCCTGGAAACACCATATATTTT	CASSQGGTGYPGNTIYF
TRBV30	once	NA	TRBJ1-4	TGTGCCTGGAGAGGGGAGGGTGAAAAACTGTTTTTT	CAWRGEGEKLFF
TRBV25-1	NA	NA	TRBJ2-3	TGTGCCAGCAGTAAGGGGCCTACAGATACGCAGTATTTT	CASSKGPTDTQYF
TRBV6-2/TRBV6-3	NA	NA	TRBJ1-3	TGTGCCAGCAGTTACGGAGGGGCCCTCTCTGGAAACACCATATATTTT	CASSYGGALSGNTIYF
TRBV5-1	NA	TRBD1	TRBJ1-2	TGCGCCAGCAGCTTGGGGACAGGGGCAATCCATGGCTACACCTTC	CASSLGTGAIHGYTF
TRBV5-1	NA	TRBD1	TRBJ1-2	TGCGCCAGCACCCTAGAGACAGGGTCCGGCTACACCTTC	CASTLETGSGYTF